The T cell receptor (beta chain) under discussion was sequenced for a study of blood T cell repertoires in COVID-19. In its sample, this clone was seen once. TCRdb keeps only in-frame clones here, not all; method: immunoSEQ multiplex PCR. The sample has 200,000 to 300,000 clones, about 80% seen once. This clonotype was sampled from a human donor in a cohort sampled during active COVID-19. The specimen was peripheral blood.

CDR3 residues: CASSFLGGGIGLEQYF. For the CDR3, the DNA is TGTGCCAGCAGCTTCCTAGGGGGCGGGATTGGTCTCGAGCAGTACTTC. J is TRBJ2-7 and V is TRBV7-2; TRBD1 is a possible D gene (7 bases). V shed 3 bases and J shed 6 bases, with 21 bases lying between them. The germline CDR1 and CDR2 sequences are SGHTA and FQGNSA. There are 16 residues in the CDR3.